Each of the 25 T cell receptor beta chains below was sequenced from the same sample in a study of CD8 T cells in ankylosing spondylitis. Each CDR3 protein gets one entry after TCRdb re-called the 5' RACE reads with MiXCR. Among under 300,000 distinct CDR3 sequences listed, over 9.5% were seen once. Sequenced input: blood, either unsorted or a sorted T cell fraction (not recorded which). The source of these receptors is a male donor with ankylosing spondylitis or in good health (not recorded which).

This clonotype was counted many times. J is TRBJ2-5 and V is TRBV4-1, with 7 positions matching TRBD2. The ends lost 1 base at V and 2 bases at J; junction bases unmatched: 7. Germline assignment: CDR1 MGHRA and CDR2 YSYEKL. The CDR3 consists of 16 residues. Written as DNA, the CDR3 is TGCGCCAGCAGCCAAGGGGCTAGCGGAGGGCAAGAGACCCAGTACTTC. Protein sequence: CASSQGASGGQETQYF.

This clonotype was observed a single time. Relative to the germline gene, one junction end is altered; a read error may explain this. The chain links TRBV5-1 to TRBJ1-2; TRBD1 agrees at 10 bases. Germline V gives CDR1 SGHRS, CDR2 YFSETQ. CDR3 size: 14 residues. CDR3 sequence: CASSQLGTGDGHTF. As DNA, the CDR3 is TGCGCCAGCAGCCAACTCGGGACAGGGGATGGCCACACCTTC.

This clonotype was found many times. The rearrangement joins TRBV10-3 to TRBJ2-7; 9 bases agree with TRBD2. The CDR3 has 15 residues. Germline CDR1 is ENHRY and CDR2 is SYGVKD. Trimming cost V 5 bases and J 0 bases; bases outside gene matches: 5. CDR3 in DNA: TGTGCCATCAGTCTAGCGGGAATGCACTCCTACGAGCAGTACTTC. It encodes CAISLAGMHSYEQYF.

This clonotype was seen repeatedly, ten times or more. The genes are TRBV20-1 and TRBJ1-1, with D maybe TRBD1 (6 bases). Trimming left V 0 bases short and J 7 bases short, with 15 bases between. The CDR3 is 14 residues long. Germline V gene sequence: CDR1 DFQATT, CDR2 SNEGSKA (reference sequence). The CDR3 is CSARDLGGRLEAFF. CDR3 bases: TGCAGTGCTAGAGATCTAGGGGGGCGACTTGAAGCTTTCTTT.

Many counts were recorded for this clonotype. V usage is TRBV10-3 and J usage is TRBJ2-3; 9 bases line up with TRBD1. The trim removed 7 bases at V and 4 bases at J, leaving 9 bases unmatched. The germline V gene encodes CDR1 ENHRY and CDR2 SYGVKD. The CDR3 extends over 15 amino acids. The DNA of the CDR3 is TGTGCCATCAATTGGCGGACAGGGGTAGCAGATACGCAGTATTTT. It specifies CAINWRTGVADTQYF.

In this sample, this clonotype turned up many times. The gene calls are TRBV6-5 and TRBJ2-6; D is tentatively TRBD1 or TRBD2 (7 bases each). Germline CDR1 and CDR2: MNHEY and SVGAGI. The CDR3 sequence is 18 residues long. V shed 0 bases and J shed 4 bases, with 16 bases lying between them. CDR3: CASSYSGGGATGANVLTF. DNA of the CDR3: TGTGCCAGCAGTTACTCGGGAGGGGGCGCGACGGGGGCCAACGTCCTGACTTTC.

This clonotype has ten or more counts. The rearrangement uses TRBV4-2 and TRBJ1-2; 7 nucleotides align to TRBD1. V was pared by 1 base and J by 6 bases, with 11 bases of the junction left unmatched. This CDR3 region has 16 residues. Per the germline V gene, CDR1 is LGHNA and CDR2 is YNFKEQ. The CDR3, as DNA: TGTGCCAGCAGCCAAGCGGGAGGGGGCGAAGTAGATGGCTACACCTTC. Translated, it gives CASSQAGGGEVDGYTF.

In this sample, this clonotype turned up many times. The CDR3 DNA reads TGCGCCAGCAGCTTGGTTGGGCTGGGCGATGGCTACACCTTC. It specifies CASSLVGLGDGYTF. The chain carries TRBV5-1 and TRBJ1-2; D is unclear. V was clipped by 0 bases and J by 6 bases, with 12 bases between them. The length of the CDR3 is 14 residues. Germline assignment: CDR1 SGHRS and CDR2 YFSETQ.

This clonotype was seen at least ten times. This chain links TRBV5-1 with TRBJ2-5; no firm D call. CDR3 length: 13 residues. V lost 2 bases and J 4 bases, leaving 9 bases between the germline ends. Germline V gene data show CDR1 as SGHRS and CDR2 as YFSETQ. CDR3 amino acids: CASSFSAPETQYF. For the CDR3, the DNA is TGCGCCAGCAGCTTTTCGGCCCCAGAGACCCAGTACTTC.

This clonotype was counted ten times or more. J is TRBJ1-2 and V is TRBV4-1; D remains unclear. V was cut by 4 bases and J by 2 bases, with 14 bases left in between. Germline CDR1 MGHRA, CDR2 YSYEKL. The CDR3 totals 15 residues. The CDR3 DNA reads TGCGCCAGCAGCCCGCGACATGATGTAAACTATGGCTACACCTTC. Translating gives CASSPRHDVNYGYTF.

Many counts were recorded for this clonotype. CDR3 sequence reads: CSAQGTALFSYEQYF. In DNA, the CDR3 is TGCAGTGCGCAGGGGACGGCCCTTTTCTCCTACGAGCAGTACTTC. This chain uses TRBV20-1 with TRBJ2-7; possible D gene TRBD1, 6 bases. Germline V gives CDR1 DFQATT, CDR2 SNEGSKA (reference sequence). This CDR3 is built from 15 residues. The ends were cut back, 6 bases at V and 0 bases at J, with 18 bases in the middle.

CDR3 nucleotides: TGTGCCATCAGTGCCCTAAACTCTGGAAACACCATATATTTT. This sequence encodes CAISALNSGNTIYF. The gene calls are TRBV10-3 and TRBJ1-3; D is unresolved. V gave up 4 bases and J gave up 0 bases, with 7 bases separating them. CDR3 length: 14 amino acids. Looked up from germline, CDR1 is ENHRY and CDR2 is SYGVKD.

Worth noting for this clonotype: A much larger clone differs by one base, so this may be a read error. The chain employs TRBV12-3 or TRBV12-4 and TRBJ1-5; D is possibly TRBD1 (6 bases). The CDR3 covers 14 residues. The CDR3 here is CASTIGGAGQPLHF. The CDR3 DNA sequence: TGTGCCAGCACCATAGGGGGAGCAGGTCAGCCCCTGCATTTT.

This clonotype was counted ten times or more. J is TRBJ2-7 and V is TRBV20-1, with 11 bases lining up with TRBD1. V shed 6 bases, J shed 5 bases, and the junction held 9 bases outside the gene matches. This CDR3 comprises 14 residues. CDR1 is DFQATT, CDR2 SNEGSKA, per germline (reference sequence). CDR3 region: CSAEDRTGGHEQYF. CDR3 sequence (DNA): TGCAGTGCCGAAGACCGGACAGGGGGCCACGAGCAGTACTTC.

This clonotype was counted between two and nine times. The CDR3 region has the DNA TGTGCCAGCAGTTACGACACTGGATACGAGCAGTACTTC. Residues: CASSYDTGYEQYF. The V call is TRBV6-5, the J call TRBJ2-7; no clear D gene. The CDR3 is 13 amino acids. CDR1 MNHEY and CDR2 SVGAGI come from the germline V gene. V shed 2 bases and J shed 4 bases, with 9 bases lying between them.

This clonotype has just a few counts. The CDR3 sequence is CASSLSGGFLGDTQYF. CDR3 sequence (DNA): TGTGCCAGCAGTTTGAGCGGGGGCTTCCTCGGAGATACGCAGTATTTT. This chain joins TRBV7-9 and TRBJ2-3; 8 nucleotides agree with TRBD2. V dropped 6 bases and J dropped 5; count of bases not matched to a gene: 13. The CDR3 length is 16 residues. The V gene's germline CDR1 is SEHNR and CDR2 FQNEAQ (reference sequence).

This clonotype appeared a few times. V usage is TRBV4-2 and J usage is TRBJ1-1; 7 bases match TRBD1. The V gene end was trimmed by 3 bases and the J gene end by 5 bases; junction bases not matched to a gene: 15. Germline V lookup: CDR1 LGHNA, CDR2 YNFKEQ. This CDR3 has 17 residues. The CDR3 spells CASSHRQGGHVWTEAFF. The CDR3, as DNA: TGTGCCAGCAGCCACAGACAGGGAGGGCATGTCTGGACTGAAGCTTTCTTT.

Worth noting for this clonotype: A clone one base away is much larger, so this may be a read error. The rearrangement joins TRBV7-9 to TRBJ1-5; D not certain. Looked up from germline, CDR1 is SEHNR and CDR2 is FQNEAQ (reference sequence). Trimming took off 1 base at V and 0 bases at J, with 4 bases between the two ends. The CDR3 runs to 14 residues. CDR3 coding DNA: TGTGCCAGCAGCTTAGAGAATAGCAATCAGCCCCAGCATTTT. It encodes CASSLENSNQPQHF.

This clonotype was counted ten times or more. The chain employs TRBV12-3 or TRBV12-4 and TRBJ1-5; TRBD1 matches at 8 bases. The CDR3 has 15 residues. The V segment lost 6 bases and the J segment 7 bases; nucleotides outside the gene matches: 11. The CDR3 DNA reads as TGTGCCAGCAGGTCGGACGCTCGGGACAGGCAGCCCCAGCATTTT. Amino acids: CASRSDARDRQPQHF.

This chain joins TRBV6-5 and TRBJ1-1; no definite D call. The ends were cut back, 0 bases at V and 4 bases at J, with 12 bases in the middle. CDR3 length equals 15 residues. CDR1 and CDR2 from the germline V gene are MNHEY and SVGAGI. CDR3 DNA sequence: TGTGCCAGCAGTTACTCGACGGCAAGGGTCACTGAAGCTTTCTTT. Translating it yields CASSYSTARVTEAFF.

This clonotype was seen ten or more times. The CDR3 sequence: CSARDGGPYSYEQYF. The CDR3 bases are TGCAGTGCTAGAGATGGAGGGCCTTACTCCTACGAGCAGTACTTC. The V call is TRBV20-1, the J call TRBJ2-7; D might be TRBD2 (6 bases). V lost 0 bases and J 0 bases, leaving 12 bases between the germline ends. This CDR3 is built from 15 residues. Per the germline V gene, CDR1 is DFQATT and CDR2 is SNEGSKA (reference sequence).

CDR3 DNA: TGTGCCAGCAGCCCCGGGGTCCTATACAATGAGCAGTTCTTC. Translation gives CASSPGVLYNEQFF. V and J are TRBV4-2 and TRBJ2-1, with a possible D match to TRBD2 (5 bases). Trimming shortened V by 4 bases and J by 4 bases, and 11 bases separated the two germline ends. This CDR3 comprises 14 residues. Per the germline V gene, CDR1 is LGHNA and CDR2 is YNFKEQ.

The table lists this clonotype with many counts. V gene TRBV10-3 combines with J gene TRBJ2-2, with 13 positions matching TRBD2. Germline V gene lookup returns CDR1 ENHRY and CDR2 SYGVKD. With V trimmed by 6 bases and J by 2 bases, 3 bases remained unmatched. This CDR3 region has 16 residues. Written as DNA, the CDR3 is TGTGCCATCAGCGGGACTAGCGGGGCTAACACCGGGGAGCTGTTTTTT. This encodes CAISGTSGANTGELFF.

This clonotype was observed at least ten times. The chain combines TRBV11-2 with TRBJ2-7; the D gene is possibly TRBD1 (5 bases). This CDR3 spans 14 amino acids. CDR1 and CDR2 (germline): SGHAT, FQNNGV. Deletions cut 4 bases from V and 2 bases from J, with 12 bases between. CDR3 loop: CASSSRQPPYEQYF. The CDR3 bases are TGTGCCAGCAGCTCTCGACAGCCCCCCTACGAGCAGTACTTC.

This clonotype was detected many times. This chain uses TRBV25-1 with TRBJ2-2, with 13 bases identical to TRBD2. The V gene's germline CDR1 is MGHDK and CDR2 SYGVNS. This CDR3 is built from 16 residues. V trimming: 6 bases; J trimming: 9 bases; junction bases outside the gene matches: 10. DNA for the CDR3: TGTGCCAGCAGCACTAGCGGGAGGGCCCGACGGAGGGAGCTGTTTTTT. This gives the protein CASSTSGRARRRELFF.